Detailed here is one T cell receptor (beta chain). Its antigen is unknown. Data came from immunoSEQ multiplex PCR; TCRdb stores just in-frame clones and leaves some out. This sample carries 25,000 to 30,000 clones, roughly three quarters of them seen once, and the ten largest clones take around 17%. The unexposed donors gave CD4+ T cells in about 2011-2019, prior to COVID-19. CD4+ T cells were isolated from the cells after 10 days of culture. As cell numbers allowed, unexposed-donor CD4+ T cells faced SARS-CoV-2 S/N and four cold-coronavirus spikes. The data stem from a study of CD4 T cells in relation to SARS-CoV-2 and coronaviruses. Background on the study: Negative control cultures got HIV-1 Nef peptides or no peptide.

V lost 6 bases, J lost 0 bases, and 14 bases lay in between. Germline loops: CDR1 MNHEY, CDR2 SVGAGI. The CDR3 runs to 15 residues. This sequence originates from a human donor in good health. The sample consisted of CD4+ T cells from PBMCs, cultured in vitro. The chain uses TRBV6-5 and TRBJ1-2, with D unclear. CDR3 nucleotides: TGTGCCAGCAGCTCGAACGTGGGAGCTAACTATGGCTACACCTTC. Translated: CASSSNVGANYGYTF.